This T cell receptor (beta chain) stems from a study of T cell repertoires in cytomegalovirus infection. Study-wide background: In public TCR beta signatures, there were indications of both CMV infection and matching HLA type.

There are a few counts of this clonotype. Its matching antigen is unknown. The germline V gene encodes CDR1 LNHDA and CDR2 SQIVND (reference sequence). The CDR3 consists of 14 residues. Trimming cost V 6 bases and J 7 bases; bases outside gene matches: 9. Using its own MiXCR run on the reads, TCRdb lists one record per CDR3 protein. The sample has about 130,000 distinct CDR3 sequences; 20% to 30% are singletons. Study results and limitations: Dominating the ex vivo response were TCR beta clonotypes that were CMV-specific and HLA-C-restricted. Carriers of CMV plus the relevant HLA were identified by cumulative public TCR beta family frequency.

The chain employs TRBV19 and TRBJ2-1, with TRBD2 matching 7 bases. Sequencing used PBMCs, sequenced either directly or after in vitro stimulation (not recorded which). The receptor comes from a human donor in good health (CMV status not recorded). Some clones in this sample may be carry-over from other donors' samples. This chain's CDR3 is CASSGLELRNEQFF. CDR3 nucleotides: TGTGCCAGTAGCGGACTAGAACTTAGGAATGAGCAGTTCTTC.